The clone carrying this T cell receptor (beta chain) occurred many times. Preparing the TCRbeta library involved the use of unique molecular identifiers. TCRdb used MiXCR to reprocess the PCR reads, holding one entry per CDR3 protein. The sample lists 490,000 or so distinct CDR3 sequences; around 13% were seen once. This specimen comes from a study of T-cell reconstitution after alpha-beta-depleted transplantation in children. Germline assignment: CDR1 DFQATT and CDR2 SNEGSKA (reference sequence). The CDR3 covers 16 residues. The V end lost 0 bases, the J end lost 4 bases, and 17 bases lay between the germline ends.

Here the sequenced sample was PBMCs from the stem cell graft donor, taken from the stem cell graft. This chain joins TRBV20-1 and TRBJ2-3; D might be TRBD1 (6 bases). This sequence was found in a human donor who donated a stem cell graft to a child with combined immunodeficiency. The CDR3 reads CSARDLPGAAADTQYF. In DNA, the CDR3 is TGCAGTGCTAGAGACCTTCCAGGGGCTGCGGCAGATACGCAGTATTTT.